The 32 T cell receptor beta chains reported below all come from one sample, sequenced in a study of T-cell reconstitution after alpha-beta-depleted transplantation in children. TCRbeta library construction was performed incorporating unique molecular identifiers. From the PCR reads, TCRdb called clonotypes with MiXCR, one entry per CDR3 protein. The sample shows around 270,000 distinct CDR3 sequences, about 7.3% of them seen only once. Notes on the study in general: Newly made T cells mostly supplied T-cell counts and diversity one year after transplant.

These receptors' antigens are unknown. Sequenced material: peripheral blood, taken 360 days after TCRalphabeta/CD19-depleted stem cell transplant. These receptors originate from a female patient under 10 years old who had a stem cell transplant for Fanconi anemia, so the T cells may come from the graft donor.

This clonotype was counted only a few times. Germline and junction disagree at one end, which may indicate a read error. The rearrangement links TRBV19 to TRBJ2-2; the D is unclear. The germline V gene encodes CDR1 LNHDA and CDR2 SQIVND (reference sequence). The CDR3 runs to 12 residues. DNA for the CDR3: TGTGCCAGCCTCTTGAACGCCGGGGAGCTGTTTTTT. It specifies CASLLNAGELFF.

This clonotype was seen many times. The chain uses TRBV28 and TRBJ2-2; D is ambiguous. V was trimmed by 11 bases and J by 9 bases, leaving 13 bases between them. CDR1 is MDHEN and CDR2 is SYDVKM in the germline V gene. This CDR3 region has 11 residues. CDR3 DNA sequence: TGTGCCTCCTGCTTTTATCGGGAGCTGTTTTTT. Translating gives CASCFYRELFF.

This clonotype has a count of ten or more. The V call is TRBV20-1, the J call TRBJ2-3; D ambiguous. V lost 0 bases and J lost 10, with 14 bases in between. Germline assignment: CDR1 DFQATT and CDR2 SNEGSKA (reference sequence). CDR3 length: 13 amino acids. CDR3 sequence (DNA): TGCAGTGCTAGAGATTTAGACCCTAGGGCGCAGTATTTT. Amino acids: CSARDLDPRAQYF.

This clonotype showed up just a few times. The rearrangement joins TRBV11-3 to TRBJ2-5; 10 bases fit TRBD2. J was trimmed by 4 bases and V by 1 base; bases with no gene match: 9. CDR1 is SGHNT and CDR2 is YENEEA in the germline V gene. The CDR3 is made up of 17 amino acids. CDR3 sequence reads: CASSLGSASGGGETQYF. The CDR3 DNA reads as TGTGCCAGCAGCTTAGGATCGGCTAGCGGGGGAGGAGAGACCCAGTACTTC.

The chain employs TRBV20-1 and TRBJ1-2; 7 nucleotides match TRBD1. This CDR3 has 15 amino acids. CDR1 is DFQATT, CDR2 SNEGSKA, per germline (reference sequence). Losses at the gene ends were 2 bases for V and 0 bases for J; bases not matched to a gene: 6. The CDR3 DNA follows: TGCAGTGCTAGAAAAACAGGGGCCTCTAACTATGGCTACACCTTC. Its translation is CSARKTGASNYGYTF.

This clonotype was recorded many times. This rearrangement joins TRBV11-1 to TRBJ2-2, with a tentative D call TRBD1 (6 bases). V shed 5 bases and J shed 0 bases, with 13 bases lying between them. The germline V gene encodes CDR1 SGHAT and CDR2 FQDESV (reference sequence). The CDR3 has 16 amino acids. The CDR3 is CASSRNRATNTGELFF. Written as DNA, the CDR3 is TGTGCCAGCAGCCGCAACAGGGCCACGAACACCGGGGAGCTGTTTTTT.

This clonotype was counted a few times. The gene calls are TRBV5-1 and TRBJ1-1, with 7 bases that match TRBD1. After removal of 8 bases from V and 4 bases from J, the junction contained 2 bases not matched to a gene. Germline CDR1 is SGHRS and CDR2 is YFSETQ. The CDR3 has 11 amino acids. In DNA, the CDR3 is TGCGCCAGTCAGGGGGGCACTGAAGCTTTCTTT. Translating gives CASQGGTEAFF.

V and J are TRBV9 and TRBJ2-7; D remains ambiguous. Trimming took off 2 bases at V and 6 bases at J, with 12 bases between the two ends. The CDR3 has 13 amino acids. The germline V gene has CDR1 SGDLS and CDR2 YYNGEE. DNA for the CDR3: TGTGCCAGCAGCGTCTTCCTCGAATCCGAGCAGTACTTC. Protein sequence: CASSVFLESEQYF.

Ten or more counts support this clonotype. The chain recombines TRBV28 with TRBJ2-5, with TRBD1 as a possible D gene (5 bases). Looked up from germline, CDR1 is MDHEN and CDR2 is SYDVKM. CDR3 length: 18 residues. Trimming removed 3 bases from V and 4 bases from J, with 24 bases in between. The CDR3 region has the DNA TGTGCCAGCAGTTTTGGAAGGGGAACAGGAGACCTGGGAGAGACCCAGTACTTC. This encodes CASSFGRGTGDLGETQYF.

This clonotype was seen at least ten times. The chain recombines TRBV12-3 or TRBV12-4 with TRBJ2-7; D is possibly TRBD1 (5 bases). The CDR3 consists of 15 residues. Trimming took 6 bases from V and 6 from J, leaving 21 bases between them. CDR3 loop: CASSSWAGSSSEQYF. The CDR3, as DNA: TGTGCCAGCAGCTCCTGGGCAGGGTCCTCATCCGAGCAGTACTTC.

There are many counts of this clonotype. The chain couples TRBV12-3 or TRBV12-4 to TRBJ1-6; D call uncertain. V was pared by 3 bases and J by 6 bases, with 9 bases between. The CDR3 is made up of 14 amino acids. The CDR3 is CASSFSESNSPLHF. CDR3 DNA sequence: TGTGCCAGCAGTTTCTCGGAGAGTAATTCACCCCTCCACTTT.

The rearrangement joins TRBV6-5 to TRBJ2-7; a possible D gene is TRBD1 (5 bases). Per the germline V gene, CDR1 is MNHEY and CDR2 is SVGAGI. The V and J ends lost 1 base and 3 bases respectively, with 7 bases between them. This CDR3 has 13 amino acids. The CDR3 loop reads CASSYLGDYEQYF. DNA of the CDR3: TGTGCCAGCAGTTACTTAGGGGACTACGAGCAGTACTTC.

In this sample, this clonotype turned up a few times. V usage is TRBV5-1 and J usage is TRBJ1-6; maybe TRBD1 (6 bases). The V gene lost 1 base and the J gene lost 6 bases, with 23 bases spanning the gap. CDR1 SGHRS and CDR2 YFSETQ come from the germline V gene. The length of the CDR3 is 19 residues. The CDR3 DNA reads TGCGCCAGCAGCTTGAGACCACCCCTACAGGGCGTCTTTAATTCACCCCTCCACTTT. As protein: CASSLRPPLQGVFNSPLHF. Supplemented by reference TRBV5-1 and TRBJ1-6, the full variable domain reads KAGVTQTPRYLIKTRGQQVTLSCSPISGHRSVSWYQQTPGQGLQFLFEYFSETQRNKGNFPGRFSGRQFSNSRSEMNVSTLELGDSALYLCASSLRPPLQGVFNSPLHFGNGTRLTVT.

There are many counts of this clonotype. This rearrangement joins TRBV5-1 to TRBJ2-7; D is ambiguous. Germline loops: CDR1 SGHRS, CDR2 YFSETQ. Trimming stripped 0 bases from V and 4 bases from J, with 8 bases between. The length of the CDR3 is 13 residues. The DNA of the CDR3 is TGCGCCAGCAGCTTGGAACCACAGTACGAGCAGTACGTC. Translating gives CASSLEPQYEQYV.

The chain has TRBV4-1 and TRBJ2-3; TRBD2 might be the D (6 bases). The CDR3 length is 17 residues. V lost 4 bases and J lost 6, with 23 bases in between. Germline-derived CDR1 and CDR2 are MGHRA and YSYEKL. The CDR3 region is CASSLLFSGGAGDTQYF. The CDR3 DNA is TGCGCCAGCAGCCTACTATTTAGCGGCGGGGCAGGCGATACGCAGTATTTT.

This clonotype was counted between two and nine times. In DNA, the CDR3 is TGCGCCAGCAGCCCAACGGATTATAGCAATCAGCCCCAGCATTTT. Its translation is CASSPTDYSNQPQHF. This sequence joins TRBV5-1 and TRBJ1-5, with D uncertain. Trimming left V 4 bases short and J 0 bases short, with 11 bases between. The CDR3 is 15 residues long. Germline CDR1 SGHRS, CDR2 YFSETQ.

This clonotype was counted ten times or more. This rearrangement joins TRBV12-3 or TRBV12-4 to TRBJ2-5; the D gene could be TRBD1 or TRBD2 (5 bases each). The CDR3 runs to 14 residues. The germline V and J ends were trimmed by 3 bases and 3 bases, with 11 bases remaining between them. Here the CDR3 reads CASSLWDLEETQYF. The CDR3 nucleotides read TGTGCCAGCAGTTTGTGGGACCTCGAAGAGACCCAGTACTTC.

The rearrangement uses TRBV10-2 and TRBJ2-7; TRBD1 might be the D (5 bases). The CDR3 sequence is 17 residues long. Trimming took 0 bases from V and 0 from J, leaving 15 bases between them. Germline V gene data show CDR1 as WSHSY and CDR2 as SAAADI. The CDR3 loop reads CASSESKGRANSYEQYF. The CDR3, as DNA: TGCGCCAGCAGTGAGTCGAAAGGCAGGGCGAACTCCTACGAGCAGTACTTC.

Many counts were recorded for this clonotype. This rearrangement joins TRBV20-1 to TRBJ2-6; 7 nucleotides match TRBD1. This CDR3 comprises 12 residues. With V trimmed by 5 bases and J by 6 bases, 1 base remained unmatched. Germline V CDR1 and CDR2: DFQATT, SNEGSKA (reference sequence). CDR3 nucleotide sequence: TGCAGTGCTGGACAGGAGGCCAACGTCCTGACTTTC. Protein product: CSAGQEANVLTF.

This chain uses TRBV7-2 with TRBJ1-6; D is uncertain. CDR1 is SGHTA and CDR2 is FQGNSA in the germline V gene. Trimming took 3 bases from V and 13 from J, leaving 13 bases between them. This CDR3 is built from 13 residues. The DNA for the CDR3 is TGTGCCAGCAGCTTGAGCACGGCGACGCCCCTCCACTTT. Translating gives CASSLSTATPLHF.

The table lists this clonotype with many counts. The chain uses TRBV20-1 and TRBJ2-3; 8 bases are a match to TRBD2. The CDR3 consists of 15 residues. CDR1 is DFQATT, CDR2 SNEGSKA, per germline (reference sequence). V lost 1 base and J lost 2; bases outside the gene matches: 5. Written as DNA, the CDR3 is TGCAGTGCTAGAGGGACTAGCTGGACCACAGATACGCAGTATTTT. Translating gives CSARGTSWTTDTQYF.

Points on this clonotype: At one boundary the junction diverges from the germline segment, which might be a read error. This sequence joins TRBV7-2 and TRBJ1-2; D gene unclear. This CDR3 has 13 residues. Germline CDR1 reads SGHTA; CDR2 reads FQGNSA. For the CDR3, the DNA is TGTGCCAGCAGCTTACGTAGGATCTATGGCTACTCCTTC. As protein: CASSLRRIYGYSF. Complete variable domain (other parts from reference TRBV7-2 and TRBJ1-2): GAGVSQSPSNKVTEKGKDVELRCDPISGHTALYWYRQSLGQGLEFLIYFQGNSAPDKSGLPSDRFSAERTGGSVSTLTIQRTQQEDSAVYLCASSLRRIYGYSFGSGTRLTVV.

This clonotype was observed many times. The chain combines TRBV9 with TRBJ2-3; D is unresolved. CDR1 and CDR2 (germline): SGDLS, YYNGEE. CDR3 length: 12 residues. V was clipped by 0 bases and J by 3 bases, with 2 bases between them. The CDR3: CASSVGTDTQYF. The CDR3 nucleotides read TGTGCCAGCAGCGTAGGTACAGATACGCAGTATTTT. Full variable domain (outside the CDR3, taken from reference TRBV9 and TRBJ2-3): DSGVTQTPKHLITATGQRVTLRCSPRSGDLSVYWYQQSLDQGLQFLIQYYNGEERAKGNILERFSAQQFPDLHSELNLSSLELGDSALYFCASSVGTDTQYFGPGTRLTVL.

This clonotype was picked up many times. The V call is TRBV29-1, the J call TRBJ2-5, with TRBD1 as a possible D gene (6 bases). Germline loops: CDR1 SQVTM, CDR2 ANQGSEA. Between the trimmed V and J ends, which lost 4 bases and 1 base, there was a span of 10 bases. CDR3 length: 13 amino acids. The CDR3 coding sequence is TGCAGCGTTGGGGACAATCGCCAAGAGACCCAGTACTTC. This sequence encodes CSVGDNRQETQYF.

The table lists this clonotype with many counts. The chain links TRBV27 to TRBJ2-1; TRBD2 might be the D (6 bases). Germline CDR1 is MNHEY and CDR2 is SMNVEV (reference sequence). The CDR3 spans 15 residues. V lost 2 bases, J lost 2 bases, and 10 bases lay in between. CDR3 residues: CASSLGGNAYNEQFF. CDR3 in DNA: TGTGCCAGCAGTTTAGGGGGGAACGCCTACAATGAGCAGTTCTTC.

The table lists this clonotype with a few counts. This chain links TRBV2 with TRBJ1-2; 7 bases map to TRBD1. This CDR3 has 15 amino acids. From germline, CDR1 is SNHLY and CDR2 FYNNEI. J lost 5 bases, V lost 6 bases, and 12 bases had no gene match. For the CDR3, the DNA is TGTGCCAGCAGGCTCGGGACAGCCGGACTTTATGGCTACACCTTC. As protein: CASRLGTAGLYGYTF.

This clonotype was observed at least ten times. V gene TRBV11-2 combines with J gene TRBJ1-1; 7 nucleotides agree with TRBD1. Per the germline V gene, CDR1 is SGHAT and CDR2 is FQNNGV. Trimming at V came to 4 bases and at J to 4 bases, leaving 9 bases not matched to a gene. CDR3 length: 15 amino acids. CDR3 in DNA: TGTGCCAGCAGCTACCGACAGGGTAGGCGCACTGAAGCTTTCTTT. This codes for CASSYRQGRRTEAFF.

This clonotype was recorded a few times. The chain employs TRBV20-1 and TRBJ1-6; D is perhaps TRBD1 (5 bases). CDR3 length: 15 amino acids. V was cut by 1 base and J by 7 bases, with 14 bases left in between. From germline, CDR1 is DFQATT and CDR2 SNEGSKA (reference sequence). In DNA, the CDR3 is TGCAGTGCTAGAGTTTTCAGGGTCCCAAATTCACCCCTCCACTTT. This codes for CSARVFRVPNSPLHF.

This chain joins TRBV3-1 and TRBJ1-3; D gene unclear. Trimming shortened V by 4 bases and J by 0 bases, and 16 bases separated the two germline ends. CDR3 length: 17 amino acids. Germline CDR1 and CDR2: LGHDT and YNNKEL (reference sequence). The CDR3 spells CASSPLSPGGSGNTIYF. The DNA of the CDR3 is TGTGCCAGCAGCCCCCTATCCCCAGGCGGCTCTGGAAACACCATATATTTT.

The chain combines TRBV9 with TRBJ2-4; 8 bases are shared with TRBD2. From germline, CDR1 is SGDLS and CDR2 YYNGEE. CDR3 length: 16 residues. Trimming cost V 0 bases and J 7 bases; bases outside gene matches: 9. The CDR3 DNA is TGTGCCAGCAGCGTAGACGGGGGGGCCTTAAGGAACATTCAGTACTTC. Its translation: CASSVDGGALRNIQYF.

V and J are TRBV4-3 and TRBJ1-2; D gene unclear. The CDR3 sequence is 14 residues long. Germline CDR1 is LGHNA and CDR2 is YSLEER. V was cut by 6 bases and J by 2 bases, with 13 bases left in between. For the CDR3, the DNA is TGCGCCAGCAGTTGGGCTGGCTCAAACTATGGCTACACCTTC. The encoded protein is CASSWAGSNYGYTF.

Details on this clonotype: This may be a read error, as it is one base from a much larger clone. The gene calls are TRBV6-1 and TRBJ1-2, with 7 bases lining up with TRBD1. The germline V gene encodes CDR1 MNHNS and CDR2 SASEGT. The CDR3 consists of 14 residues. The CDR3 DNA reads TGTGCCAGCACCCGAACAGGGGAGCGTAATGGCCACACCTTC. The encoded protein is CASTRTGERNGHTF.